The sequence of this T cell receptor (beta chain) was determined in a study of control samples from healthy donors and cancer patients. V trimming: 4 bases; J trimming: 0 bases; junction bases outside the gene matches: 11. CDR3 length: 17 amino acids. Germline loops: CDR1 KGHSY, CDR2 FQNENV. Using immunoSEQ multiplex PCR, the repertoire was profiled, and TCRdb retains in-frame clones only, with some absent. Of approximately 97,000 clones in the sample, 92% were seen once. Sequencing input: blood. The TCR sequence derives from a woman younger than 30 in good health. V and J are TRBV16 and TRBJ2-7; 8 positions match TRBD2. CDR3 DNA: TGTGCCAGCAGCCTACTAAACAGCGGGAGTCCCTCCTACGAGCAGTACTTC. It encodes CASSLLNSGSPSYEQYF.